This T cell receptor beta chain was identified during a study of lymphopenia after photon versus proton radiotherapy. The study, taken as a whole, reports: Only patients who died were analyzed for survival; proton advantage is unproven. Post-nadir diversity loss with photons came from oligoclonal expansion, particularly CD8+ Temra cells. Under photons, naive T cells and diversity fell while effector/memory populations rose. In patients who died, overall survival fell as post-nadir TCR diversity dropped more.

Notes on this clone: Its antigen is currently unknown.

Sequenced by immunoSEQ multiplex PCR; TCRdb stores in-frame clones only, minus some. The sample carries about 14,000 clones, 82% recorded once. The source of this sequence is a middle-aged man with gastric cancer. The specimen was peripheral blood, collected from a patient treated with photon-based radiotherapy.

The CDR3 DNA sequence: TGTGCCAGTAGTATAGCGGCAGTTTATTCCGGGGAGCTGTTTTTT. Translation: CASSIAAVYSGELFF. The gene calls are TRBV19 and TRBJ2-2; D is unresolved. This CDR3 has 15 residues. Germline CDR1 and CDR2: LNHDA and SQIVND (reference sequence). V was shortened by 1 base and J by 6 bases, with 12 bases between the two germline ends.